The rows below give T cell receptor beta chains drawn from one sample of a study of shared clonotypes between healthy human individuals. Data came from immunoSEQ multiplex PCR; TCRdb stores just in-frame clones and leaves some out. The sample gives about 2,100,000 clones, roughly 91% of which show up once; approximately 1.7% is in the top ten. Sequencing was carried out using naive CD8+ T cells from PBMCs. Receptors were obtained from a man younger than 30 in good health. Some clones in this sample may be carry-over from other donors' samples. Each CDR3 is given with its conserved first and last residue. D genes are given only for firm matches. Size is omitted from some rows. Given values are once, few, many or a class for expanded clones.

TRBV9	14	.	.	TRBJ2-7	CASSVAGAAYEQYF	TGTGCCAGCAGCGTAGCGGGAGCCGCCTACGAGCAGTACTTC
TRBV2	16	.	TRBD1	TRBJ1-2	CASRETGGPGRLGYTF	TGTGCCAGCAGGGAGACAGGGGGCCCGGGTCGTCTCGGCTACACCTTC
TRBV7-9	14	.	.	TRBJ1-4	CASSPTFSSEKLFF	TGTGCCAGCAGCCCGACTTTCTCGAGTGAAAAACTGTTTTTT
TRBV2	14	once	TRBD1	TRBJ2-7	CASSGQGPTYEQYF	TGTGCCAGCAGTGGACAGGGGCCAACCTACGAGCAGTACTTC
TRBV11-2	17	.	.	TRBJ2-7	CASSLTALVLVTYEQYF	TGTGCCAGCAGCTTAACGGCCCTGGTACTAGTTACCTACGAGCAGTACTTC
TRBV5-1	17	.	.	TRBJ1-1	CASSFTEYREGYTEAFF	TGCGCCAGCAGCTTCACAGAGTATCGGGAGGGATACACTGAAGCTTTCTTT
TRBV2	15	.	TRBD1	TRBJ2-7	CASSETRQGLNEQYF	TGTGCCAGCAGTGAGACGCGACAGGGTCTAAACGAGCAGTACTTC
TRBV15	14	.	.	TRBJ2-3	CATKGESNTDTQYF	TGTGCCACCAAGGGGGAATCGAACACAGATACGCAGTATTTT
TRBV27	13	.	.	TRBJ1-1	CASSLGSWAEAFF	TGTGCCAGCAGTTTAGGATCGTGGGCTGAAGCTTTCTTT
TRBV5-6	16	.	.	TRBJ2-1	CASSLLWQGNWNEQFF	TGTGCCAGCAGCTTACTATGGCAGGGGAACTGGAATGAGCAGTTCTTC
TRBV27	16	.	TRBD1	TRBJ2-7	CASSWGTEAVSYEQYF	TGTGCCAGCAGTTGGGGGACAGAAGCGGTCTCCTACGAGCAGTACTTC
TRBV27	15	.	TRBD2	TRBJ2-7	CASSLGRARTYEQYF	TGTGCCAGCAGTTTGGGGAGGGCCCGAACCTACGAGCAGTACTTC
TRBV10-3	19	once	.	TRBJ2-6	CAISEAFAGSYSGANVLTF	TGTGCCATCAGTGAGGCTTTTGCCGGGAGTTACTCTGGGGCCAACGTCCTGACTTTC
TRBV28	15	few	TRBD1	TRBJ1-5	CASREQGAFNQPQHF	TGTGCCAGCAGAGAACAGGGGGCGTTCAATCAGCCCCAGCATTTT
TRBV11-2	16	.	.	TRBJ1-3	CASSLVVGQKRNTIYF	TGTGCCAGCAGCTTAGTAGTCGGGCAGAAAAGAAACACCATATATTTT
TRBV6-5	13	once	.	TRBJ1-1	CASSYPGGVWAFF	TGTGCCAGCAGTTACCCGGGCGGGGTCTGGGCTTTCTTT
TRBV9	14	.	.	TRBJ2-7	CASSVGASLYEQYF	TGTGCCAGCAGCGTAGGGGCCTCCTTATACGAGCAGTACTTC
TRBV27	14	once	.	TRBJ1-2	CASSFSGSNYGYTF	TGTGCCAGCAGTTTCTCTGGTTCTAACTATGGCTACACCTTC
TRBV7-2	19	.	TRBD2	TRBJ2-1	CASSLDRMAGLAVYNEQFF	TGTGCCAGCAGCTTAGACAGGATGGCGGGACTAGCAGTCTACAATGAGCAGTTCTTC
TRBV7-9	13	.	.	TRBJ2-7	CASSASEGYEQYF	TGTGCCAGCAGCGCCTCGGAGGGGTACGAGCAGTACTTC
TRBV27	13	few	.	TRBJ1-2	CASSFGVKYGYTF	TGTGCCAGCAGTTTCGGGGTAAAGTATGGCTACACCTTC
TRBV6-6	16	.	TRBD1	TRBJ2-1	CASSYTGTGADNEQFF	TGTGCCAGCAGTTACACCGGGACAGGGGCGGACAATGAGCAGTTCTTC
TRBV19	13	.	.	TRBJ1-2	CASRSSSNYGYTF	TGTGCCAGTAGATCCTCATCTAACTATGGCTACACCTTC
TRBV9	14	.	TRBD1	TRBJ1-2	CASSGGQGNYGYTF	TGTGCCAGCAGCGGTGGACAGGGGAACTATGGCTACACCTTC
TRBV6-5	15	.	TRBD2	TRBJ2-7	CASSQLAGGFYEQYF	TGTGCCAGCAGTCAGCTAGCGGGAGGCTTTTACGAGCAGTACTTC
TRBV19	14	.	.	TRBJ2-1	CASSLALDYNEQFF	TGTGCCAGTTCATTGGCCCTGGACTACAATGAGCAGTTCTTC
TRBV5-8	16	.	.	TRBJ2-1	CASSLAGGPPDNEQFF	TGTGCCAGCAGCTTGGCTGGTGGGCCTCCGGACAATGAGCAGTTCTTC
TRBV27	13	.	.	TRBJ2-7	CASSWANSYEQYF	TGTGCCAGCAGCTGGGCGAATTCCTACGAGCAGTACTTC
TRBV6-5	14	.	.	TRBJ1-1	CASSYGSRGTEAFF	TGTGCCAGCAGTTACGGGTCTCGTGGCACTGAAGCTTTCTTT
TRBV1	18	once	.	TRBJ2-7	CTSSQDVTGGERAYEQYF	TGCACCAGCAGCCAAGATGTCACCGGAGGAGAGCGGGCTTACGAGCAGTACTTC
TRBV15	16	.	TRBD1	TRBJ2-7	CATSRGVDREPYEQYF	TGTGCCACCAGCAGGGGGGTGGACAGGGAGCCCTACGAGCAGTACTTC
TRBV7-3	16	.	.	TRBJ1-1	CASSPVGGSEDTEAFF	TGTGCCAGCAGCCCCGTGGGGGGCTCGGAGGACACTGAAGCTTTCTTT
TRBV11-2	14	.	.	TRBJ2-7	CASSLALGAYEQYF	TGTGCCAGCAGCTTAGCTCTTGGGGCCTACGAGCAGTACTTC
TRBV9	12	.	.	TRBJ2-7	CASSADSYEQYF	TGTGCCAGCAGCGCGGACAGTTACGAGCAGTACTTC
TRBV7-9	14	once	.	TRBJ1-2	CASSFSREDYGYTF	TGTGCCAGCAGCTTTAGCAGGGAAGATTATGGCTACACCTTC